Only a few counts were recorded for the clone carrying this T cell receptor beta chain. The length of the CDR3 is 13 residues. The V and J ends lost 5 bases and 3 bases respectively, with 10 bases between them. Per germline, CDR1 WSHSY and CDR2 SAAADI. This sample was taken from a study of CD4 and CD8 cells across lung adenocarcinoma regions. TCRdb independently ran MiXCR on the PCR reads; one entry per CDR3 protein. The profile shows about 11,000 distinct CDR3 sequences, 53% of them singletons. The patients had localized lung adenocarcinoma, a non-small cell subtype. This sequence originates from a female donor with lung adenocarcinoma. The CD4 and CD8 labels of this study may be unreliable. The chain uses TRBV10-2 and TRBJ2-5, with D uncertain. The specimen sequenced was CD8+ T cells from the center of a lung tumor. The CDR3 reads CASSLLVEETQYF. CDR3 DNA: TGCGCCAGCAGTCTTTTGGTGGAAGAGACCCAGTACTTC.